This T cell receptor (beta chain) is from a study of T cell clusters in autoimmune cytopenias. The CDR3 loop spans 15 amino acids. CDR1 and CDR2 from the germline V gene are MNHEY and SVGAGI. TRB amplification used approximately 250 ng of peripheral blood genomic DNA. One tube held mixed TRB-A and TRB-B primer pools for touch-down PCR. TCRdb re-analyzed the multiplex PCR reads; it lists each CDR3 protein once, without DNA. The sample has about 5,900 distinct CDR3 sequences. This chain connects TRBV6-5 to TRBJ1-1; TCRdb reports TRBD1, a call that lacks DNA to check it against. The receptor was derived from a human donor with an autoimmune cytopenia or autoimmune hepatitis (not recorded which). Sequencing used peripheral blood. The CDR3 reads CASTNPRIEGSEAFF.